This TCR beta chain was found in a study of T cell repertoires in cytomegalovirus infection. One entry per CDR3 protein, called by TCRdb with MiXCR from the reads. The table lists about 740,000 distinct CDR3 sequences, less than 40% of them singletons. CDR3 size: 13 residues. V gave up 0 bases and J gave up 7 bases, with 7 bases separating them. Germline lookup yields CDR1 LNHDA and CDR2 SQIVND (reference sequence). The sequence was collected from a human donor in good health (CMV status not recorded). Some clones in this sample may be carry-over from other donors' samples. The gene calls are TRBV19 and TRBJ1-5; D is perhaps TRBD1 (5 bases). What was sequenced was PBMCs. The CDR3 protein is CASSIDRQQPQHF. Here the CDR3 DNA reads TGTGCCAGTAGTATAGACAGACAGCAGCCCCAGCATTTT.